At least ten counts were recorded for the clone carrying this TCR beta chain. The antigen is unknown. This entry belongs to a study of T-cell reconstitution after alpha-beta-depleted transplantation in children. The study's findings and limits: Expanded graft clones, several hundred of them, were reportedly the source of alpha-beta T cells about two months after transplant. It was surviving recipient T cells and thymic progenitors that gave some patients high TCRbeta diversity at day 60. Fresh T-cell production supplied most of the T-cell counts and diversity seen one year after transplant.

TCRbeta library preparation incorporated unique molecular identifiers. From the PCR reads, TCRdb called clonotypes with MiXCR, one entry per CDR3 protein. Among around 190,000 distinct CDR3 sequences listed, about 7% were seen once. The V gene end was trimmed by 4 bases and the J gene end by 0 bases; junction bases not matched to a gene: 15. Germline loops: CDR1 SGHRS, CDR2 YFSETQ. There are 18 residues in the CDR3. V gene TRBV5-1 combines with J gene TRBJ2-7; TRBD2 agrees at 8 bases. The sequence derives from a boy aged 2 to 10 with acute lymphoblastic leukemia, due to receive a stem cell transplant. The sequencing here drew on PBMCs, taken before TCRalphabeta/CD19-depleted stem cell transplant. CDR3 bases: TGCGCCAGCAGCCGCGACCACCTTGAGCGGGAGAGCTCCTACGAGCAGTACTTC. Protein product: CASSRDHLERESSYEQYF.